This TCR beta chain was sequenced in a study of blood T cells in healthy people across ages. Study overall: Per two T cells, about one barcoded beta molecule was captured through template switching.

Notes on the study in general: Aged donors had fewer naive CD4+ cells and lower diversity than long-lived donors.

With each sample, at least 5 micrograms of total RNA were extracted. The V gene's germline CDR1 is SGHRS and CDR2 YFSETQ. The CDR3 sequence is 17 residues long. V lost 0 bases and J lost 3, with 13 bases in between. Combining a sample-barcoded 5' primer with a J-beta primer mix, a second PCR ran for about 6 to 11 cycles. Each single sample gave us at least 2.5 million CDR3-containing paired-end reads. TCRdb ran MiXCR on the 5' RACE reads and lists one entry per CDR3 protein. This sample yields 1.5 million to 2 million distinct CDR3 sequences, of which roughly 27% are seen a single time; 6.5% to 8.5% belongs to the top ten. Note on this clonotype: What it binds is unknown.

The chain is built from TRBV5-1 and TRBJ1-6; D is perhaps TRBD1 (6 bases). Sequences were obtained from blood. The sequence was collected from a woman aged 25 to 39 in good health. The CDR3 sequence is CASSLGPQGFYNSPLHF. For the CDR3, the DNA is TGCGCCAGCAGCTTGGGACCACAGGGATTCTATAATTCACCCCTCCACTTT. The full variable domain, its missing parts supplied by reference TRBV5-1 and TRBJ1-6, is KAGVTQTPRYLIKTRGQQVTLSCSPISGHRSVSWYQQTPGQGLQFLFEYFSETQRNKGNFPGRFSGRQFSNSRSEMNVSTLELGDSALYLCASSLGPQGFYNSPLHFGNGTRLTVT.